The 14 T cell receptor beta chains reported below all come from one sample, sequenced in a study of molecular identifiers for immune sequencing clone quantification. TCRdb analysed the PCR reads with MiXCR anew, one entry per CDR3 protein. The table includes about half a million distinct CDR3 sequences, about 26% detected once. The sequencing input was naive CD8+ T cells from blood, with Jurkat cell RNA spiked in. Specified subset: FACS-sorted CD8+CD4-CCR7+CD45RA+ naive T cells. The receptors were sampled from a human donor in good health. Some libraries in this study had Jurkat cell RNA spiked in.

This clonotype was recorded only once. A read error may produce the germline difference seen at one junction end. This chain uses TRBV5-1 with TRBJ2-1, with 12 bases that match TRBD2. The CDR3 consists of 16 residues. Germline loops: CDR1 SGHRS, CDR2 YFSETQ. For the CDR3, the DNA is TGCGCCAGCAGCCAAGGACTAGCGGGGCTCGAGAATGCGCAGTTCTTC. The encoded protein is CASSQGLAGLENAQFF.

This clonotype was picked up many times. In DNA, the CDR3 is TGTGCCTGGAGTGTACGGGGTCCCACAGATACGCAGTATTTT. Its protein product is CAWSVRGPTDTQYF. V gene TRBV30 combines with J gene TRBJ2-3; tentatively, D is TRBD2 (5 bases). This CDR3 comprises 14 residues. V was clipped by 0 bases and J by 2 bases, with 9 bases between them. The germline V gene encodes CDR1 GTSNPN and CDR2 SVGIG (reference sequence).

CDR3 bases: TGTGCCAGCAGTTTACAGGGAGGCACCGGGGAGCTGTTTTTT. Amino acids: CASSLQGGTGELFF. The genes are TRBV27 and TRBJ2-2; D perhaps matches TRBD2 (6 bases). V lost 2 bases, J lost 4 bases, and 8 bases lay in between. Germline loops: CDR1 MNHEY, CDR2 SMNVEV (reference sequence). This CDR3 has 14 amino acids.

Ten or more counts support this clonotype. CDR3 bases: TGTGCCAGCAGCTGGGACAGGGGGTTTAATGAAAAACTGTTTTTT. Protein: CASSWDRGFNEKLFF. The chain carries TRBV5-4 and TRBJ1-4; 11 nucleotides line up with TRBD1. Trimming cost V 3 bases and J 4 bases; bases outside gene matches: 2. In germline, CDR1 is SGHNT, CDR2 YYREEE (reference sequence). CDR3 length equals 15 residues.

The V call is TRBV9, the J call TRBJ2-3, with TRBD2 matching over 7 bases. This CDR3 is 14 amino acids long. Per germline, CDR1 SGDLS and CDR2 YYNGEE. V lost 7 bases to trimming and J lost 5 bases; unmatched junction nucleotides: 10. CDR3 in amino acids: CASGQGLGVDTQYF. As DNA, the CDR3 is TGTGCCAGCGGCCAAGGACTAGGGGTAGATACGCAGTATTTT. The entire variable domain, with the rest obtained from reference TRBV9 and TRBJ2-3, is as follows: DSGVTQTPKHLITATGQRVTLRCSPRSGDLSVYWYQQSLDQGLQFLIQYYNGEERAKGNILERFSAQQFPDLHSELNLSSLELGDSALYFCASGQGLGVDTQYFGPGTRLTVL.

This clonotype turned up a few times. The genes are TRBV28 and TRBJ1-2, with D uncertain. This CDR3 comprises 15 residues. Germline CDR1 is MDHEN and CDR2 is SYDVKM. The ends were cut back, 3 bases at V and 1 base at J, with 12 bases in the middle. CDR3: CASSFRELNNYGYTF. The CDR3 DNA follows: TGTGCCAGCAGTTTTCGCGAACTGAATAACTATGGCTACACCTTC.

CDR3 loop: CASSRNRAGVGEQYF. The CDR3 nucleotides are TGTGCCAGCAGCCGAAACAGGGCGGGGGTGGGAGAGCAGTACTTC. V is TRBV7-9 and J is TRBJ2-7, with a possible D match to TRBD2 (7 bases). The germline V gene has CDR1 SEHNR and CDR2 FQNEAQ (reference sequence). This CDR3 is 15 amino acids long. V lost 5 bases and J lost 7, with 21 bases in between.

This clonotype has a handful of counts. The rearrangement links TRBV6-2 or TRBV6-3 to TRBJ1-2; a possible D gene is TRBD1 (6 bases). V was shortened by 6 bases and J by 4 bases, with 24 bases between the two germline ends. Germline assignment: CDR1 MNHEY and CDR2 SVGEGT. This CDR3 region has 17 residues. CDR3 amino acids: CASSPSSRLRDIYGYTF. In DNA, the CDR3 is TGTGCCAGCAGCCCGAGTTCTCGCCTCCGGGACATCTATGGCTACACCTTC.

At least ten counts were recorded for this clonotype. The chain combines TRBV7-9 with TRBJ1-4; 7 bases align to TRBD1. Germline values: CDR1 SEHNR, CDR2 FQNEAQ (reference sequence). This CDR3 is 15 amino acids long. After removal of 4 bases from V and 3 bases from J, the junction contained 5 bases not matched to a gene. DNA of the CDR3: TGTGCCAGCAGCTCCCGGGACAGCCCTAATGAAAAACTGTTTTTT. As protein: CASSSRDSPNEKLFF.

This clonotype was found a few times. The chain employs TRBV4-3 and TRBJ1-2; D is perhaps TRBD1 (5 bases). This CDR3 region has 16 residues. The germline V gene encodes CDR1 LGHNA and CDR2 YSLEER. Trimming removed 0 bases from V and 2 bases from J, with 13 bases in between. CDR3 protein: CASSQDRGLMNYGYTF. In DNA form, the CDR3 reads TGCGCCAGCAGCCAAGATCGGGGGTTGATGAACTATGGCTACACCTTC.

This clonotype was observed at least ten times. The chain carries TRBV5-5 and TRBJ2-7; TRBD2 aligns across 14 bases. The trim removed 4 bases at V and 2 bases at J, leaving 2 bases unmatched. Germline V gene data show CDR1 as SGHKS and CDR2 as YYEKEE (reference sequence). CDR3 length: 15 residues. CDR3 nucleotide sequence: TGTGCCAGCAGCCGACTAGCGGGGGGGGCCTACGAGCAGTACTTC. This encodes CASSRLAGGAYEQYF. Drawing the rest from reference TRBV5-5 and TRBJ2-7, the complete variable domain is DAGVTQSPTHLIKTRGQQVTLRCSPISGHKSVSWYQQVLGQGPQFIFQYYEKEERGRGNFPDRFSARQFPNYSSELNVNALLLGDSALYLCASSRLAGGAYEQYFGPGTRLTVT.

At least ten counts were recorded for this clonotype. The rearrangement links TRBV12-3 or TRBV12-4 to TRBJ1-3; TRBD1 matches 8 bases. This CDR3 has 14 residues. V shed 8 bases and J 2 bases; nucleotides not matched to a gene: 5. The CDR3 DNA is TGTGCCAGCGCGCCGACAGGGGCTGGAAACACCATATATTTT. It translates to CASAPTGAGNTIYF.

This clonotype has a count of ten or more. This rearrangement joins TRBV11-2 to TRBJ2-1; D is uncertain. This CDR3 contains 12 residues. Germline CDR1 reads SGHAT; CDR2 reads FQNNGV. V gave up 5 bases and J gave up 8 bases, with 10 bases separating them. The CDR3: CASSAPSDEQFF. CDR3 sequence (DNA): TGTGCCAGCAGCGCTCCTTCGGATGAGCAGTTCTTC.

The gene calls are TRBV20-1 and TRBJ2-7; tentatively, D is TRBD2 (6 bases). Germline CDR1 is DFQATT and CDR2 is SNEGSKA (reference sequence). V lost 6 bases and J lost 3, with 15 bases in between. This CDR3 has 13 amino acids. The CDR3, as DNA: TGCAGTGCCAGTCCCTACGGGGGCTACGAGCAGTACTTC. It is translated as CSASPYGGYEQYF.